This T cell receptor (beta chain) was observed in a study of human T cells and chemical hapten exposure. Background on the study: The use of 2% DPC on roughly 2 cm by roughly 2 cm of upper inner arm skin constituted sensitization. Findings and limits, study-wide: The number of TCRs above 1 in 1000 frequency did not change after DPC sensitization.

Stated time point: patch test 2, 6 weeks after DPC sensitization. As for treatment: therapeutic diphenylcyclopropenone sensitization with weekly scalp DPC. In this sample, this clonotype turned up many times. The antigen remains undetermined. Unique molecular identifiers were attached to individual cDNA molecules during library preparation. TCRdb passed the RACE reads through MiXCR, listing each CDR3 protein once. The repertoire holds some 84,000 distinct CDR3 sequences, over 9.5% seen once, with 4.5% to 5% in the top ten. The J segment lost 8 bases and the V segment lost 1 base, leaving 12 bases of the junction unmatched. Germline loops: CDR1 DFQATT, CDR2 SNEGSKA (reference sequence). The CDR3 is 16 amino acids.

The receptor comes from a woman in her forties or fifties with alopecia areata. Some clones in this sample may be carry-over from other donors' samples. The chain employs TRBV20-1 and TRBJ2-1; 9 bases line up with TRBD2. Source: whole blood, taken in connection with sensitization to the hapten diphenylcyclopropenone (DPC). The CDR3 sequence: CSARALSGRPTDEQFF. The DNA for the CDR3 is TGCAGTGCTAGAGCTCTTAGCGGGAGACCCACCGATGAGCAGTTCTTC.